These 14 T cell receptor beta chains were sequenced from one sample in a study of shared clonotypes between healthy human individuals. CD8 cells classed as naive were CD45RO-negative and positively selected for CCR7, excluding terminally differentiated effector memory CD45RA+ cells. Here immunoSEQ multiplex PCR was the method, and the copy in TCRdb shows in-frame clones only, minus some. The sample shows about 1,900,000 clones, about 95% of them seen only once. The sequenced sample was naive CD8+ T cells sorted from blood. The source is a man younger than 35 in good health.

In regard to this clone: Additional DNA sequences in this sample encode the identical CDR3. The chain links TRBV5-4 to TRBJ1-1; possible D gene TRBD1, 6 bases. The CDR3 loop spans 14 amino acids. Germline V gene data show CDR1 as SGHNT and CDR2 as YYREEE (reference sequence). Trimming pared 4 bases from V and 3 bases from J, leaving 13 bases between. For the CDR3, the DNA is TGTGCCAGCAGCCCACAGGGTGGTGACACTGAAGCTTTCTTT. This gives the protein CASSPQGGDTEAFF. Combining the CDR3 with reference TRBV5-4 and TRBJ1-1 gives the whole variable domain ETGVTQSPTHLIKTRGQQVTLRCSSQSGHNTVSWYQQALGQGPQFIFQYYREEENGRGNFPPRFSGLQFPNYSSELNVNALELDDSALYLCASSPQGGDTEAFFGQGTRLTVV.

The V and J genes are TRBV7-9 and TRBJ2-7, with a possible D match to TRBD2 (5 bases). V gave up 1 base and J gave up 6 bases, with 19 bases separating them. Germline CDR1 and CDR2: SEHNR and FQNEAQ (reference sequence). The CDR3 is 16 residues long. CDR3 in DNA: TGTGCCAGCAGCTTAGGGGCGGGTTCAAGCTATGTCGAGCAGTACTTC. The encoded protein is CASSLGAGSSYVEQYF. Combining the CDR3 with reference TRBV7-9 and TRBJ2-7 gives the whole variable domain DTGVSQNPRHKITKRGQNVTFRCDPISEHNRLYWYRQTLGQGPEFLTYFQNEAQLEKSRLLSDRFSAERPKGSFSTLEIQRTEQGDSAMYLCASSLGAGSSYVEQYFGPGTRLTVT.

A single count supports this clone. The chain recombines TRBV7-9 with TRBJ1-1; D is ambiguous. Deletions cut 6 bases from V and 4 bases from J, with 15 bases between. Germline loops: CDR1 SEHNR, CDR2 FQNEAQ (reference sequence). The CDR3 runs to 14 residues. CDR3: CASSNKSEGTEAFF. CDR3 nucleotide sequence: TGTGCCAGCAGTAACAAGAGTGAGGGCACTGAAGCTTTCTTT.

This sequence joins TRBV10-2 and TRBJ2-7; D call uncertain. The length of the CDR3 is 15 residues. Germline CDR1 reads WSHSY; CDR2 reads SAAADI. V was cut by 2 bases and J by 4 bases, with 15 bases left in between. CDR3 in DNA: TGCGCCAGCAGTGAGCCCAGAGGCTGGAAGTACGAGCAGTACTTC. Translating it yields CASSEPRGWKYEQYF.

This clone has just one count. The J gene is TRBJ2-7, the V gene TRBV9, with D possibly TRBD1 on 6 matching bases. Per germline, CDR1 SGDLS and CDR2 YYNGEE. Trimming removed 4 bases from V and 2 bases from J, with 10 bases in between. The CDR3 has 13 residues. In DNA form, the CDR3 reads TGTGCCAGCAGCCCGAGGGGGACCTACGAGCAGTACTTC. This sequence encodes CASSPRGTYEQYF.

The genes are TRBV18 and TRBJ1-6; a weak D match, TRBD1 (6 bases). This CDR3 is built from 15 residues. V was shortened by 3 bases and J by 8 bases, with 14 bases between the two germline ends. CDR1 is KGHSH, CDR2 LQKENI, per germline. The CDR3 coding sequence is TGTGCCAGCTCACCGAACACAGGGCTCCATTCACCCCTCCACTTT. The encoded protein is CASSPNTGLHSPLHF.

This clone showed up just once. The chain's CDR3 is CASQDREGNEQFF. The DNA for the CDR3 is TGTGCCAGCCAGGACAGGGAGGGCAATGAGCAGTTCTTC. The gene calls are TRBV27 and TRBJ2-1; tentatively, D is TRBD1 (8 bases). The germline gives CDR1 MNHEY, CDR2 SMNVEV (reference sequence). CDR3 size: 13 residues. The ends were cut back, 8 bases at V and 6 bases at J, with 14 bases in the middle.

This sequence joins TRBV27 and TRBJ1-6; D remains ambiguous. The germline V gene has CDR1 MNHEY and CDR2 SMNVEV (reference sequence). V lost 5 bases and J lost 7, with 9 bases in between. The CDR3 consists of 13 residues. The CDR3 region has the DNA TGTGCCAGCAGTGCCCCTGGGAATTCACCCCTCCACTTT. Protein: CASSAPGNSPLHF.

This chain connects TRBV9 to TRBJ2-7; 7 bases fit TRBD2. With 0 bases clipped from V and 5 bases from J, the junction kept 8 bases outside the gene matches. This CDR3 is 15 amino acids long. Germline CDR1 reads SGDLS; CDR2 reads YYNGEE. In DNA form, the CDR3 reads TGTGCCAGCAGCGTAGGGGGGACTACATACGACGAGCAGTACTTC. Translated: CASSVGGTTYDEQYF.

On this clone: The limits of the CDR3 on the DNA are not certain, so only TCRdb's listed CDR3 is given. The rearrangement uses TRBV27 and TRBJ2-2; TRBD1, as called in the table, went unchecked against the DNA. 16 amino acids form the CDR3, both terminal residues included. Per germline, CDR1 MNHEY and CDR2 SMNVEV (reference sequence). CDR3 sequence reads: CASSFGPGGFTGELFF.

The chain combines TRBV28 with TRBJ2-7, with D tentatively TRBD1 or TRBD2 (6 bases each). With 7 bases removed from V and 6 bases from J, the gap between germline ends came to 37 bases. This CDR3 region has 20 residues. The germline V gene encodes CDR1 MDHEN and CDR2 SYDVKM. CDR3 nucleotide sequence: TGTGCCAGCACCCTCTCCCGAGGGCCAGTCTTATCCGGGGGCGAGTCCGAGCAGTACTTC. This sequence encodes CASTLSRGPVLSGGESEQYF.

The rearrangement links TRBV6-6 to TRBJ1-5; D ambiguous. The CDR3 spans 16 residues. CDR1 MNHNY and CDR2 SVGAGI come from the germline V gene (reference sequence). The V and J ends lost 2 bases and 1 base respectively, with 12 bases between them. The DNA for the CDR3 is TGTGCCAGCAGTTACGTGGCAGCCAGGAGCAATCAGCCCCAGCATTTT. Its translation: CASSYVAARSNQPQHF.

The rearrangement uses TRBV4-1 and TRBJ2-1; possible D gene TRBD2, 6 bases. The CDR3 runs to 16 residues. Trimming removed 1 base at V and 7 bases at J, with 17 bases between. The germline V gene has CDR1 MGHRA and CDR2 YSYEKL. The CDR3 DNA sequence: TGCGCCAGCAGCCAAGGGCCCGGGGGTTTGGTAAATGAGCAGTTCTTC. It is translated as CASSQGPGGLVNEQFF.

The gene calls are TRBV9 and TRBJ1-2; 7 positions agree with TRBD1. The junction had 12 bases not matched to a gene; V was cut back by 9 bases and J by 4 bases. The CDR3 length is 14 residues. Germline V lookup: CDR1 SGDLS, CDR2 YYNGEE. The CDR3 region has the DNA TGTGCCACATCCAAGGGGGACAGTGGCTATGGCTACACCTTC. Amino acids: CATSKGDSGYGYTF. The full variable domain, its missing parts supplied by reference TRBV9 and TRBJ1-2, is DSGVTQTPKHLITATGQRVTLRCSPRSGDLSVYWYQQSLDQGLQFLIQYYNGEERAKGNILERFSAQQFPDLHSELNLSSLELGDSALYFCATSKGDSGYGYTFGSGTRLTVV.